This T cell receptor beta chain was sequenced for a study of regulatory T cells in long-lasting Graves disease. Study-level findings and limits: Sample size was small, which may have lowered accuracy. Persistent Graves' patients showed a TCR diversity that was lower than that of newly diagnosed ones. With persistent disease, TRBV28, TRBJ1-2 and TRBJ2-5 were the favored segments.

The CDR3 loop spans 13 amino acids. Germline CDR1 SGHTS, CDR2 YDEGEE. The V gene lost 4 bases and the J gene lost 5 bases, with 12 bases spanning the gap. HTBI primers from iRepertoire and Arm-PCR of CDR3 regions yielded the TCR beta libraries. Each CDR3 protein gets one entry after TCRdb re-called the multiplex PCR reads with MiXCR. Of 300,000 to 400,000 distinct CDR3 sequences listed, over 15% are singletons. The time point: newly diagnosed GD, antithyroid drugs for less than 3 months. The TCR library used RNA extracted from PBMCs. This clonotype was seen many times. Its target is unknown. The sample also formed part of further work on T cells in Graves' hyperthyroidism and ophthalmopathy. Turning to that study: Initially, a first-round RT-PCR of the TCR CDR3 employed the HTBI primer set.

The sample was peripheral blood mononuclear cells (PBMCs), taken at new diagnosis, from a patient treated with antithyroid drugs. The sequence came from a man aged 35 to 55 with Graves disease. The V and J genes are TRBV5-8 and TRBJ1-1; D gene uncertain. The CDR3 loop is CASSPEMRTEAFF. The CDR3 coding sequence is TGTGCCAGCAGCCCGGAGATGAGGACTGAAGCTTTCTTT. Filled out from reference TRBV5-8 and TRBJ1-1, the complete variable domain reads EAGVTQSPTHLIKTRGQQATLRCSPISGHTSVYWYQQALGLGLQFLLWYDEGEERNRGNFPPRFSGRQFPNYSSELNVNALELEDSALYLCASSPEMRTEAFFGQGTRLTVV.